This T cell receptor (beta chain) was captured in a study of shared clonotypes between healthy human individuals. In germline, CDR1 is LNHDA, CDR2 SQIVND (reference sequence). This CDR3 comprises 15 residues. Trimming cost V 3 bases and J 3 bases, with 15 bases left between them. Study results and limitations: Non-shared clonotypes displayed generation probabilities falling below those of clonotypes present in all four donors. Expectations were that clonotype sharing among donors would be affected by sequencing depth.

A note on this clone: Its matching antigen is unknown.

Profiled with immunoSEQ multiplex PCR; TCRdb holds only in-frame clones, not every one. This table has some 2,400,000 clones, 90% to 97% appearing once. This receptor was taken from a young man in good health. The gene calls are TRBV19 and TRBJ2-7; D uncertain. Sequencing was performed on naive CD4+ T cells sorted from blood. Subset meaning: CD45RA+ positively selected. CDR3 sequence: CASSMAHQNYYEQYF. In nucleotides, the CDR3 is TGTGCCAGTAGTATGGCCCACCAAAACTACTACGAGCAGTACTTC.